This T cell receptor beta chain was profiled in a study of T cells in Graves' hyperthyroidism and ophthalmopathy. Study-level results: Ophthalmopathy was separated from stable hyperthyroidism by a 13 V-J model.

As concerns this clonotype: Antigen specificity is unknown.

The CDR3 has 15 amino acids. Germline CDR1 and CDR2: SGHAT and FQDESV (reference sequence). The V segment lost 4 bases and the J segment 2 bases; nucleotides outside the gene matches: 8. The diagnoses drew upon clinical symptoms, serum thyroxine and TRAb, thyroid ultrasound and orbital computed tomography. Amplification of TCR beta CDR3 regions used RNA as the template. An initial round of RT-PCR targeting the TCR CDR3 relied on the HTBI primer set. TCRdb reprocessed the multiplex PCR reads via MiXCR and lists one record per CDR3 protein. The sample holds 540,000 or so distinct CDR3 sequences, roughly 14% seen once.

This TCR derives from a woman aged 25-40 years with Graves' hyperthyroidism. The source material was blood. The genes are TRBV11-1 and TRBJ2-7; 7 bases line up with TRBD1. CDR3 region: CASSSTGPSTYEQYF. The CDR3 nucleotides read TGTGCCAGCAGCTCGACAGGGCCTTCAACCTACGAGCAGTACTTC.